This TCR beta chain originates from a study of cytomegalovirus exposure and HLA in healthy donors. Study-level results: Among TCR sequences, most were rare, though some public TCRs appeared in many donors.

Germline lookup yields CDR1 SNHLY and CDR2 FYNNEI. The V and J ends lost 4 bases and 2 bases, in that order; junction bases with no gene match: 4. This CDR3 spans 14 amino acids. The PCR had 60 Vbeta and 13 Jbeta primers. Clones were sequenced by immunoSEQ multiplex PCR, and TCRdb holds only the in-frame ones, with some missing. The sample consists of fewer than 150,000 clones, around three quarters of them appearing once. With respect to this clone: Its cognate antigen is unknown.

Sequenced input: PBMCs. The source is a man aged 30 to 45 in good health and CMV-seronegative. The V call is TRBV2, the J call TRBJ1-2; 7 nucleotides match TRBD1. The CDR3 DNA sequence: TGTGCCAGCAGTGGTTCAGGGGGAAACTATGGCTACACCTTC. Translated: CASSGSGGNYGYTF.